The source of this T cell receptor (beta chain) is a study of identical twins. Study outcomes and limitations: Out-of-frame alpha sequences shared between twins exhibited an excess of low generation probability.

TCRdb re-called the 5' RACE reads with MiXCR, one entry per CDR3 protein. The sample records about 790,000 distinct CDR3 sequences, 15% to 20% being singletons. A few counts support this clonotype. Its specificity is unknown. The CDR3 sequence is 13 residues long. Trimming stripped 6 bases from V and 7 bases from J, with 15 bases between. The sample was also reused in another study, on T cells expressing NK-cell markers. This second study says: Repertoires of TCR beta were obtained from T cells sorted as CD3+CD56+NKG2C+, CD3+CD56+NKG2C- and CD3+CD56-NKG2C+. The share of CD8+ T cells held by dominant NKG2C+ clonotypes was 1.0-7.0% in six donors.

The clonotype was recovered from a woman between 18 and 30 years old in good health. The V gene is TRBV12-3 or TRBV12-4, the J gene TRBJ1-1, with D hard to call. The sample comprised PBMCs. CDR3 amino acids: CASSPRSSLEAFF. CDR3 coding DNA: TGTGCCAGCAGCCCCCGCAGTAGCCTTGAAGCTTTCTTT.